These T cell receptor beta chains were read from a single sample in a study of blood T cell repertoires in COVID-19. The protocol was immunoSEQ multiplex PCR, while the TCRdb copy is restricted to in-frame clones and leaves out a portion. This sample carries about 200,000 clones, about nine tenths of them seen once, and the ten largest clones take 5.9%. Sequenced sample: peripheral blood. The origin of the receptors is a man older than 75 with acute or convalescent COVID-19. CDR3s include the opening cysteine and the closing phenylalanine or tryptophan. Each record gives: D gene, V gene, J gene, clone size, CDR3 DNA, CDR3 protein. D genes are given only for firm matches. Clone size is not always given. Where it is, it says once, few, many or a class for expanded clones.

D gene: -; V gene: TRBV7-9; J gene: TRBJ2-7; clone size: -; CDR3 DNA: TGTGCCAGCAGCTTAGCGAGTGTTTCGTACGAGCAGTACTTC; CDR3 protein: CASSLASVSYEQYF
D gene: -; V gene: TRBV30; J gene: TRBJ1-1; clone size: -; CDR3 DNA: TGTGCCTGTGGGGGGATGAACACTGAAGCTTTCTTT; CDR3 protein: CACGGMNTEAFF
D gene: -; V gene: TRBV6-5; J gene: TRBJ1-1; clone size: -; CDR3 DNA: TGTGCCAGCAGCCCCCGGGATTTTGTGAACACTGAAGCTTTCTTT; CDR3 protein: CASSPRDFVNTEAFF
D gene: TRBD2; V gene: TRBV28; J gene: TRBJ2-7; clone size: -; CDR3 DNA: TGTGCCAGCAGTTACGCCACTAGCGGAAGCTCCTACGAGCAGTACTTC; CDR3 protein: CASSYATSGSSYEQYF
D gene: -; V gene: TRBV11-2; J gene: TRBJ2-7; clone size: -; CDR3 DNA: TGTGCCAGCAGCTTATGGGCAGGGCAAGGGTACGAGCAGTACTTC; CDR3 protein: CASSLWAGQGYEQYF
D gene: -; V gene: TRBV12-3/TRBV12-4; J gene: TRBJ1-1; clone size: -; CDR3 DNA: TGTGCCAGCAGACAAATCAGCACTGAAGCTTTCTTT; CDR3 protein: CASRQISTEAFF
D gene: -; V gene: TRBV7-3; J gene: TRBJ2-7; clone size: -; CDR3 DNA: TGTGCCAGCAGCCTCACCGACAGTACCGAGCAGTACTTC; CDR3 protein: CASSLTDSTEQYF
D gene: TRBD2; V gene: TRBV16; J gene: TRBJ2-7; clone size: few; CDR3 DNA: TGTGCCAGCAGCCGTGGGACTAGCGGGAAAGACGAGCAGTACTTC; CDR3 protein: CASSRGTSGKDEQYF
D gene: -; V gene: TRBV18; J gene: TRBJ1-5; clone size: -; CDR3 DNA: TGTGCCAGCTCACCAGCAGGATTAGGAAGCAATCAGCCCCAGCATTTT; CDR3 protein: CASSPAGLGSNQPQHF
D gene: -; V gene: TRBV4-2; J gene: TRBJ2-1; clone size: -; CDR3 DNA: TGTGCCAGCAGCCAAGGGTCGGGAGCGGCCTACAATGAGCAGTTCTTC; CDR3 protein: CASSQGSGAAYNEQFF
D gene: -; V gene: TRBV27; J gene: TRBJ1-2; clone size: -; CDR3 DNA: TGTGCCAGCACCGTCGGTGGGGGGGTCAACTATGGCTACACCTTC; CDR3 protein: CASTVGGGVNYGYTF
D gene: -; V gene: TRBV21-1; J gene: TRBJ1-2; clone size: -; CDR3 DNA: TGTGCCAGCAGCAACCACCTCAACAGGGGGGAAACGTATGGCTACACCTTC; CDR3 protein: CASSNHLNRGETYGYTF
D gene: TRBD2; V gene: TRBV7-2; J gene: TRBJ2-3; clone size: -; CDR3 DNA: TGTGCCAGCAGCTCGGCTAGCGGAGGTGGCACAGATACGCAGTATTTT; CDR3 protein: CASSSASGGGTDTQYF
D gene: TRBD1; V gene: TRBV15; J gene: TRBJ1-4; clone size: -; CDR3 DNA: TGTGCCACCAGCAGAGATCGGGCAGGGGGAGAAAAACTGTTTTTT; CDR3 protein: CATSRDRAGGEKLFF
D gene: -; V gene: TRBV11-2; J gene: TRBJ1-1; clone size: -; CDR3 DNA: TGTGCCAGCACCACCTCGTTTGCGGCCACTGAAGCTTTCTTT; CDR3 protein: CASTTSFAATEAFF
D gene: -; V gene: TRBV2; J gene: TRBJ2-7; clone size: -; CDR3 DNA: TGTGCCAGCAGTGGCCTGGAGGGGTCCTACGAGCAGTACTTC; CDR3 protein: CASSGLEGSYEQYF
D gene: TRBD2; V gene: TRBV5-1; J gene: TRBJ2-7; clone size: -; CDR3 DNA: TGCGCCAGCAGTACGGGACTAGCGGGGACCGCCGAGCAGTACTTC; CDR3 protein: CASSTGLAGTAEQYF
D gene: TRBD2; V gene: TRBV11-2; J gene: TRBJ2-1; clone size: once; CDR3 DNA: TGTGCCAGCAGCTTAGCTCGGGCTAGCGGGAGCACCAATGAGCAGTTCTTC; CDR3 protein: CASSLARASGSTNEQFF
D gene: -; V gene: TRBV15; J gene: TRBJ1-5; clone size: -; CDR3 DNA: TGTGCCACCAGCCAAATACACAGGGCTGGCAATCAGCCCCAGCATTTT; CDR3 protein: CATSQIHRAGNQPQHF
D gene: -; V gene: TRBV28; J gene: TRBJ2-1; clone size: -; CDR3 DNA: TGTGCCAGCAGTTCTACTTATAAGCAGTTCTTC; CDR3 protein: CASSSTYKQFF
D gene: TRBD1; V gene: TRBV7-6; J gene: TRBJ1-5; clone size: -; CDR3 DNA: TGTGCCAGCAGCCGGGGACAGTCAGACAATCAGCCCCAGCATTTT; CDR3 protein: CASSRGQSDNQPQHF
D gene: -; V gene: TRBV6-1; J gene: TRBJ2-1; clone size: -; CDR3 DNA: TGTGCCAGCAGTGAAGTAGGGGGGGCCTACAATGAGCAGTTCTTC; CDR3 protein: CASSEVGGAYNEQFF
D gene: TRBD2; V gene: TRBV18; J gene: TRBJ2-3; clone size: -; CDR3 DNA: TGTGCCAGCTCACCCCCCTGGGGCAGCGGGACTACAGATACGCAGTATTTT; CDR3 protein: CASSPPWGSGTTDTQYF
D gene: TRBD1; V gene: TRBV30; J gene: TRBJ1-4; clone size: -; CDR3 DNA: TGTGCCTGGACGGGACAGGTTAATGAAAAACTGTTTTTT; CDR3 protein: CAWTGQVNEKLFF
D gene: -; V gene: TRBV9; J gene: TRBJ2-6; clone size: -; CDR3 DNA: TGTGCCAGCAGCCCCGCCTATGGGGCCAACGTCCTGACTTTC; CDR3 protein: CASSPAYGANVLTF
D gene: TRBD2; V gene: TRBV6-6; J gene: TRBJ2-2; clone size: -; CDR3 DNA: TGTGCCAGCAAACCCAGCGGGGTGAACACCGGGGAGCTGTTTTTT; CDR3 protein: CASKPSGVNTGELFF
D gene: -; V gene: TRBV24-1; J gene: TRBJ1-1; clone size: -; CDR3 DNA: TGTGCCACCAGTGATAGAACAGGGAGGAACACTGAAGCTTTCTTT; CDR3 protein: CATSDRTGRNTEAFF
D gene: TRBD2; V gene: TRBV2; J gene: TRBJ2-2; clone size: -; CDR3 DNA: TGTGCCAGCAGTGGACTAGCGGGAACGAACACCGGGGAGCTGTTTTTT; CDR3 protein: CASSGLAGTNTGELFF
D gene: -; V gene: TRBV9; J gene: TRBJ2-1; clone size: -; CDR3 DNA: TGTGCCAGCAGCCCCAGGAGGGCTTCCTACAATGAGCAGTTCTTC; CDR3 protein: CASSPRRASYNEQFF
D gene: TRBD1; V gene: TRBV4-2; J gene: TRBJ1-1; clone size: -; CDR3 DNA: TGTGCCAGCAGCGGTCCCGGACAGGGGAACACTGAAGCTTTCTTT; CDR3 protein: CASSGPGQGNTEAFF
D gene: -; V gene: TRBV7-9; J gene: TRBJ1-2; clone size: -; CDR3 DNA: TGTGCCAGCAGCTTAGGTTCTCTCGGCAGGCGAGAAGACTATGGCTACACCTTC; CDR3 protein: CASSLGSLGRREDYGYTF
D gene: -; V gene: TRBV19; J gene: TRBJ1-4; clone size: -; CDR3 DNA: TGTGCCAGGCCCAACGAAGGGGCAACTAATGAAAAACTGTTTTTT; CDR3 protein: CARPNEGATNEKLFF
D gene: TRBD2; V gene: TRBV7-6; J gene: TRBJ2-2; clone size: -; CDR3 DNA: TGTGCCAGCAGACGGACTAGCAGCACGGCCGGGGAGCTGTTTTTT; CDR3 protein: CASRRTSSTAGELFF
D gene: -; V gene: TRBV27; J gene: TRBJ2-3; clone size: once; CDR3 DNA: TGTGCCACCAGGGACACTCCGGGCACAGATACGCAGTATTTT; CDR3 protein: CATRDTPGTDTQYF
D gene: -; V gene: TRBV4-1; J gene: TRBJ1-1; clone size: -; CDR3 DNA: TGCGCCAGCAGCCAAGAGTTTCGGGTCCTCCTCACTGAAGCTTTCTTT; CDR3 protein: CASSQEFRVLLTEAFF
D gene: -; V gene: TRBV12-5; J gene: TRBJ2-3; clone size: -; CDR3 DNA: TGTGCTAGTGGCACCGGGACTTCCGCAGATACGCAGTATTTT; CDR3 protein: CASGTGTSADTQYF
D gene: TRBD1; V gene: TRBV2; J gene: TRBJ1-6; clone size: -; CDR3 DNA: TGTGCCAGCAGTGTACAGGGGGATTCACCCCTCCACTTT; CDR3 protein: CASSVQGDSPLHF
D gene: -; V gene: TRBV7-7; J gene: TRBJ2-1; clone size: once; CDR3 DNA: TGTGCCAGCAGCGCCGTTCGCGGGGATCACAATGAGCAGTTCTTC; CDR3 protein: CASSAVRGDHNEQFF
D gene: -; V gene: TRBV3-1/TRBV3-2; J gene: TRBJ2-2; clone size: -; CDR3 DNA: TGTGCCAGCAGCAGGTCGCGGGTTAACACCGGGGAGCTGTTTTTT; CDR3 protein: CASSRSRVNTGELFF
D gene: TRBD1; V gene: TRBV11-3; J gene: TRBJ2-4; clone size: -; CDR3 DNA: TGTGCCAGCAGTCCGGGACAGGGGGCACGAGCCAAAAACATTCAGTACTTC; CDR3 protein: CASSPGQGARAKNIQYF
D gene: -; V gene: TRBV3-1/TRBV3-2; J gene: TRBJ2-1; clone size: once; CDR3 DNA: TGTGCCAGCAGCCAAGAGAGCCGCCTACTAGGCAATGAGCAGTTCTTC; CDR3 protein: CASSQESRLLGNEQFF
D gene: TRBD1; V gene: TRBV9; J gene: TRBJ2-5; clone size: once; CDR3 DNA: TGTGCCAGCAGCAGAAGACAGGGGAGCGCGGGGGAGACCCAGTACTTC; CDR3 protein: CASSRRQGSAGETQYF
D gene: -; V gene: TRBV18; J gene: TRBJ2-1; clone size: -; CDR3 DNA: TGTGCCAGCTCTACATCAACTAGTTTCGATGAGCAGTTCTTC; CDR3 protein: CASSTSTSFDEQFF
D gene: -; V gene: TRBV30; J gene: TRBJ1-5; clone size: -; CDR3 DNA: TGTGCCTGGAGTGAGTCTTCGGGTCAGCCCCAGCATTTT; CDR3 protein: CAWSESSGQPQHF
D gene: -; V gene: TRBV2; J gene: TRBJ2-3; clone size: -; CDR3 DNA: TGTGCCAGCAGTGGACGGGTGTTTAGCACAGATACGCAGTATTTT; CDR3 protein: CASSGRVFSTDTQYF
D gene: TRBD1; V gene: TRBV19; J gene: TRBJ2-5; clone size: -; CDR3 DNA: TGTGCCAGTAGGAGAACAGGGGGTCCAGAGACCCAGTACTTC; CDR3 protein: CASRRTGGPETQYF
D gene: -; V gene: TRBV6-1; J gene: TRBJ1-3; clone size: -; CDR3 DNA: TGTGCCAGCAGTGAAGGAGACTACTCTGGAAACACCATATATTTT; CDR3 protein: CASSEGDYSGNTIYF
D gene: -; V gene: TRBV9; J gene: TRBJ2-1; clone size: -; CDR3 DNA: TGTGCCAGCAGCAATTACCCCGGGAGTAGCTCCTACAATGAGCAGTTCTTC; CDR3 protein: CASSNYPGSSSYNEQFF
D gene: -; V gene: TRBV5-5; J gene: TRBJ1-4; clone size: -; CDR3 DNA: TGTGCCAGCAGCTGGGGGCCAGGGAATGAAAAACTGTTTTTT; CDR3 protein: CASSWGPGNEKLFF
D gene: -; V gene: TRBV13; J gene: TRBJ1-5; clone size: few; CDR3 DNA: TGTGCCACGCCTGGGAGGCCCCAGCATTTT; CDR3 protein: CATPGRPQHF
D gene: TRBD2; V gene: TRBV20-1; J gene: TRBJ2-3; clone size: -; CDR3 DNA: TGCAGTGCTAGTATATCTAGCGGACTTGACACAGATACGCAGTATTTT; CDR3 protein: CSASISSGLDTDTQYF
D gene: TRBD2; V gene: TRBV3-1/TRBV3-2; J gene: TRBJ2-5; clone size: -; CDR3 DNA: TGTGCCAGCAGCCAACGGGACTACCTCCAAGAGACCCAGTACTTC; CDR3 protein: CASSQRDYLQETQYF
D gene: -; V gene: TRBV24-1; J gene: TRBJ1-4; clone size: -; CDR3 DNA: TGTGCCACCAGTGATCCAGGGCTCAATGAAAAACTGTTTTTT; CDR3 protein: CATSDPGLNEKLFF
D gene: TRBD2; V gene: TRBV24-1; J gene: TRBJ2-6; clone size: -; CDR3 DNA: TGTGCCACCAGTGTCGGGAGACTAGCGGGGGGCTCTGGGGCCAACGTCCTGACTTTC; CDR3 protein: CATSVGRLAGGSGANVLTF